This T cell receptor (beta chain) was sequenced in a study of radiation and T cells in renal cell carcinoma. Study-level background: Nephrectomy followed 15 Gy stereotactic body radiation by 4 weeks. General observations from the study: No pretreatment tumor biopsies were available for baseline clonotypes. In blood, top tumor clones expanded by 2 weeks, shrinking by 4.

Only in-frame clones appear in the TCRdb table, and some are missing; sequencing was by immunoSEQ multiplex PCR. The sample lists 150,000 to 160,000 clones; about 87% were seen once. The CDR3 is 16 amino acids. V shed 2 bases and J shed 2 bases, with 13 bases lying between them. From germline, CDR1 is LNHDA and CDR2 SQIVND (reference sequence). Specified time point: blood 2 weeks post-SBRT. Treatment indicated: 15 Gy SBRT to primary tumor, nephrectomy 4 weeks later. In the case of this clone: No antigen is known for it.

The gene calls are TRBV19 and TRBJ1-5, with TRBD1 as a possible D gene (6 bases). The TCR was taken from a woman aged 45 to 65 with renal cell carcinoma. The input for sequencing was blood, taken from a patient whose treatment included radiotherapy and nephrectomy. The DNA of the CDR3 is TGTGCCAGTAGTATATCAGGGGAGTCACGCAATCAGCCCCAGCATTTT. Protein sequence: CASSISGESRNQPQHF.